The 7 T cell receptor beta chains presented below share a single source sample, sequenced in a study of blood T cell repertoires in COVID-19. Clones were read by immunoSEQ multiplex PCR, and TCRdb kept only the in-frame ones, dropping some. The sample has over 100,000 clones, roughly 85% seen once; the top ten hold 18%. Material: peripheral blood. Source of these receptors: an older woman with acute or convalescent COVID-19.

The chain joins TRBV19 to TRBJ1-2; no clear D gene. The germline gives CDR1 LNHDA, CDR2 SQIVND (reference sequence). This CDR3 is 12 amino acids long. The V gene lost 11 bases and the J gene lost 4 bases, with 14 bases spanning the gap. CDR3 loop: CAVRKEGYGYTF. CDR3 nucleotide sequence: TGTGCCGTACGAAAGGAGGGCTATGGCTACACCTTC.

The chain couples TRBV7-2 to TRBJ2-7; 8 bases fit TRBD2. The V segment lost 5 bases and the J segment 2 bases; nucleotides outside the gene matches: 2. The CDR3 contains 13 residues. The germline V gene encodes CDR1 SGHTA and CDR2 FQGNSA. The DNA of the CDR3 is TGTGCCAGCAGCCCGGGGGGGGCCTACGAGCAGTACTTC. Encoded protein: CASSPGGAYEQYF.

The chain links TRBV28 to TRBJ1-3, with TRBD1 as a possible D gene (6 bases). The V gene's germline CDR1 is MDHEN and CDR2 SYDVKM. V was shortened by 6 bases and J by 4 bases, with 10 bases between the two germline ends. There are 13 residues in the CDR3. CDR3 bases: TGTGCCAGCAGATTGACAGGAGGAAACACCATATATTTT. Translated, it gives CASRLTGGNTIYF.

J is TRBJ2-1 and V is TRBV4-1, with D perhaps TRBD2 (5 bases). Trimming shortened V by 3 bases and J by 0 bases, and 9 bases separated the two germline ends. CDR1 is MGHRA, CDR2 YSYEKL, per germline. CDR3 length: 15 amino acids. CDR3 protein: CASSHPGSSYNEQFF. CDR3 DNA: TGCGCCAGCAGCCACCCGGGATCCTCCTACAATGAGCAGTTCTTC.

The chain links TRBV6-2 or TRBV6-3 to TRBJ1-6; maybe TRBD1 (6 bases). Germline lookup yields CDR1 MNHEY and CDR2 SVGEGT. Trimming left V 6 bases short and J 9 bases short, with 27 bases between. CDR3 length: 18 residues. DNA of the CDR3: TGTGCCAGCAGCCTCAGGGGAAGGGCCCGGCCCGAAAGTTCACCCCTCCACTTT. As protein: CASSLRGRARPESSPLHF.

The CDR3 here is CASQRDTLSNQPQHF. The CDR3 DNA is TGTGCCAGCCAACGGGACACCCTGAGCAATCAGCCCCAGCATTTT. The chain carries TRBV6-5 and TRBJ1-5; TRBD1 is a possible D gene (6 bases). CDR3 length: 15 residues. With 8 bases removed from V and 1 base from J, the gap between germline ends came to 15 bases. The germline V gene encodes CDR1 MNHEY and CDR2 SVGAGI.

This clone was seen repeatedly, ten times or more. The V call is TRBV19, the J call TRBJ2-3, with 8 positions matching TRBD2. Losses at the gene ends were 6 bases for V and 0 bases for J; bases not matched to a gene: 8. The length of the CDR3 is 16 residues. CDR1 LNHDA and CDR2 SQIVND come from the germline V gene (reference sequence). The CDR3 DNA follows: TGTGCCAGTAGCCTCATAGCGGGGTTAAGCACAGATACGCAGTATTTT. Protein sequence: CASSLIAGLSTDTQYF.